This T cell receptor (beta chain) is drawn from a study of blood T cell repertoires in COVID-19. Looking at the study overall: Sites in the United States, Italy and Spain provided acute and convalescent COVID-19 samples. The cDNA or gDNA used as material had been derived from T cells, B-cell-depleted T cells, or PBMCs.

In the original processing: Reference gene primer amplification gave nucleated cell count estimates. Profiling relied on immunoSEQ multiplex PCR, and the TCRdb table lists in-frame clones only, not all of them. That table furnishes V, J and clone size, whereas the DNA furnished D and trimming. Of 110,000 or so clones in the sample, approximately 90% were seen once. Trimming left V 6 bases short and J 2 bases short, with 14 bases between. CDR3 length: 15 amino acids. CDR1 is LNHDA and CDR2 is SQIVND in the germline V gene (reference sequence). The table lists this clone with a count of one. The sequencing sample was made of peripheral blood. This sequence joins TRBV19 and TRBJ2-1, with D maybe TRBD2 (5 bases). This sequence was found in a human donor in a cohort sampled during active COVID-19. CDR3 bases: TGTGCCAGTAGCCTAGGAGGATCTCCCTACAATGAGCAGTTCTTC. This encodes CASSLGGSPYNEQFF.